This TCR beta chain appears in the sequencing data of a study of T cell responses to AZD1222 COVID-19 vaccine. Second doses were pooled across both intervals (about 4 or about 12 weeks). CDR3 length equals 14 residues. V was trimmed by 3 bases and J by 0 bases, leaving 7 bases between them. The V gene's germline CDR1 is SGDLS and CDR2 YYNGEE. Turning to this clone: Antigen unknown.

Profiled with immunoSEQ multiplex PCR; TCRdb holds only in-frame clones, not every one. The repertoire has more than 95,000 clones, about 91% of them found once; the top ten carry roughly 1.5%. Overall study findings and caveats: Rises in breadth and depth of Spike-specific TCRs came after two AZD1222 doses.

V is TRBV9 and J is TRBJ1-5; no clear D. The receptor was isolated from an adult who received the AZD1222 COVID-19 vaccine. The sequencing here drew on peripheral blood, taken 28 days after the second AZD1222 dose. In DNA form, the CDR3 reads TGTGCCAGCAGCGGGCAAAATAGCAATCAGCCCCAGCATTTT. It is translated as CASSGQNSNQPQHF.